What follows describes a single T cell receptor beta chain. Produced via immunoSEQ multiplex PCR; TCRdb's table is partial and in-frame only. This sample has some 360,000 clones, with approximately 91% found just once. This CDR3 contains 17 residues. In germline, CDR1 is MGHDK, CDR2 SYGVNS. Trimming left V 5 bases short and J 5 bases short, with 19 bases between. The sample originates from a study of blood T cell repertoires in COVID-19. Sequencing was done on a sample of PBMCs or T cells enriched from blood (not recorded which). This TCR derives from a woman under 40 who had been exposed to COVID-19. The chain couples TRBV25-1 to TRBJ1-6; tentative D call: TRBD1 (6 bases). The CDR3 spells CASSTQQGGADNSPLHF. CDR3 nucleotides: TGTGCCAGCAGTACCCAACAGGGTGGAGCCGATAATTCACCCCTCCACTTT.